This T cell receptor (beta chain) was identified in a study of Ad26.COV2.S vaccination and SARS-CoV-2 variants. Study information: Of the COV1001 trial arms, the Ad26.COV2.S arm included the donor. Ad26.COV2.S was injected intramuscularly once or twice, 56 days apart.

The treatment denotes: around 19 received Ad26.COV2.S at low or high dose, single or two shots; several received placebo; per-sample allocation not given. Following the first vaccine or placebo injection, samples were taken on day 63. The J segment lost 4 bases and the V segment lost 8 bases, leaving 10 bases of the junction unmatched. The CDR3 length is 15 residues. CDR1 and CDR2 from the germline V gene are MDHEN and SYDVKM. Regarding this clone: Its target is unknown.

Measured with immunoSEQ multiplex PCR; TCRdb has only the in-frame clones, and not every one. The table shows around 500,000 clones, with about 89% occurring only once. Study outcomes and limitations: Analytic work on TCR breadth and depth might have understated the full extent of total T cell responses. Vaccine recipients had higher spike-specific TCR breadth than placebo recipients.

J is TRBJ2-1 and V is TRBV28; 8 positions agree with TRBD2. The TCR comes from a person between 18 and 59 years old who received the Ad26.COV2.S COVID-19 vaccine or a placebo. The source was peripheral blood, collected in a trial of Ad26.COV2.S vaccine versus placebo. This CDR3 reads CASQQAGVVYNEQFF. The CDR3 DNA is TGTGCCAGCCAACAAGCGGGAGTAGTTTACAATGAGCAGTTCTTC. Looking up the rest from reference TRBV28 and TRBJ2-1 gives the full variable domain: DVKVTQSSRYLVKRTGEKVFLECVQDMDHENMFWYRQDPGLGLRLIYFSYDVKMKEKGDIPEGYSVSREKKERFSLILESASTNQTSMYLCASQQAGVVYNEQFFGPGTRLTVL.